This T cell receptor (beta chain) was sequenced for a study of T cells after yellow fever vaccination. This clonotype has a handful of counts. The antigen remains undetermined. Study-wide results and caveats: Weaker overall was a secondary response that nonetheless peaked faster, on day 5 versus 15. In post-booster samples, most primary-vaccination clones reappeared (about 95% CD4, roughly 88% CD8). A minor fraction of clonotypes spanned both CD4 and CD8 compartments.

The CDR3 has 14 amino acids. Germline CDR1 SGHDN, CDR2 FVKESK. Trimming stripped 0 bases from V and 5 bases from J, with 11 bases between. They built TCR cDNA with 5'RACE template switching, a step that put in a universal primer site and UMIs. TCRdb analysed the 5' RACE reads with MiXCR anew, one entry per CDR3 protein. The sample lists some 320,000 distinct CDR3 sequences, roughly 4% occurring once. This clonotype originated in a man aged 18 to 35 who received the YFV17D yellow fever vaccine. This specimen consisted of PBMCs, obtained 5 days after the yellow fever booster vaccination. This sequence joins TRBV14 and TRBJ2-7, with unresolved D. CDR3 DNA: TGTGCCAGCAGCCAAGAAGGAAGTATCCACGAGCAGTACGTC. This encodes CASSQEGSIHEQYV.